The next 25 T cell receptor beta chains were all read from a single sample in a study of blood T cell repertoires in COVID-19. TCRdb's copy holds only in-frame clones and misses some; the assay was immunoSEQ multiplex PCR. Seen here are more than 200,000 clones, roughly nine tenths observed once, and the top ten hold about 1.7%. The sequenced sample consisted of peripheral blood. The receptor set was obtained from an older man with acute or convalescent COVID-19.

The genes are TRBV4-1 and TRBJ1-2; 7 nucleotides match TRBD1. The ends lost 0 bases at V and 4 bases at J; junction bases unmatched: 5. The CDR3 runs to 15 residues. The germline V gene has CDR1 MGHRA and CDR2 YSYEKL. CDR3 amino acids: CASSQDLQGVYGYTF. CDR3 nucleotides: TGCGCCAGCAGCCAAGATCTTCAGGGGGTCTATGGCTACACCTTC.

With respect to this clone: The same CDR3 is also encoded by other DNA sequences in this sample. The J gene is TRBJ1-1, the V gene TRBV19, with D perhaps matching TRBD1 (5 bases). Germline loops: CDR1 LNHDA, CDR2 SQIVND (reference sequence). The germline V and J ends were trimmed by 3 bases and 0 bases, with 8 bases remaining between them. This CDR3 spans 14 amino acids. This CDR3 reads CASSITGVNTEAFF. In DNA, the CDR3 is TGTGCCAGTAGTATTACAGGCGTGAACACTGAAGCTTTCTTT.

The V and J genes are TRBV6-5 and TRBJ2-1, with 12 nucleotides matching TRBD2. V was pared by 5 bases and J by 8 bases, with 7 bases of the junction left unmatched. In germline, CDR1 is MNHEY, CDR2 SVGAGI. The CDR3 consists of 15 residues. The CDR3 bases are TGTGCCAGCAGTACTCTAGCGGGAGGGCACCATGAGCAGTTCTTC. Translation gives CASSTLAGGHHEQFF.

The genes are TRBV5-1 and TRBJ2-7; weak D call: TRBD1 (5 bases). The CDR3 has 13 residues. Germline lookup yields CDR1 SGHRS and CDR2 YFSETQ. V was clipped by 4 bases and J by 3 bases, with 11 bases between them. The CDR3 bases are TGCGCCAGCAGCGTGGGCAGGGACTACGAGCAGTACTTC. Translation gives CASSVGRDYEQYF.

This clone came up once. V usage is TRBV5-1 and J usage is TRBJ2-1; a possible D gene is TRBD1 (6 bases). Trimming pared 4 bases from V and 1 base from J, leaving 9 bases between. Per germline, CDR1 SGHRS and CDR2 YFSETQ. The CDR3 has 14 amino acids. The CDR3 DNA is TGCGCCAGCAGCCCCGGACAGTCCTACAATGAGCAGTTCTTC. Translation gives CASSPGQSYNEQFF. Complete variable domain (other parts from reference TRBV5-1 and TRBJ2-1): KAGVTQTPRYLIKTRGQQVTLSCSPISGHRSVSWYQQTPGQGLQFLFEYFSETQRNKGNFPGRFSGRQFSNSRSEMNVSTLELGDSALYLCASSPGQSYNEQFFGPGTRLTVL.

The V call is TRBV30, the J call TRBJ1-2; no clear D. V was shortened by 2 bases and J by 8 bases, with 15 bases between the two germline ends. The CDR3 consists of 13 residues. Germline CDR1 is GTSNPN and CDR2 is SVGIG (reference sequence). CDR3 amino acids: CAWSPPRAYGYTF. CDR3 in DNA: TGTGCCTGGAGTCCCCCGCGAGCGTACGGCTACACCTTC.

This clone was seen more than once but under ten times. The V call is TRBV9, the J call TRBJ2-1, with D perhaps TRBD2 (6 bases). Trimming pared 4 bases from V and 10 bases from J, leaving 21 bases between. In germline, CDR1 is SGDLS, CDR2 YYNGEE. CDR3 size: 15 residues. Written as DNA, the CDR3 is TGTGCCAGCAGCCCTTTTAGCGGAAGCTGGGGGGAGCAGTTCTTC. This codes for CASSPFSGSWGEQFF.

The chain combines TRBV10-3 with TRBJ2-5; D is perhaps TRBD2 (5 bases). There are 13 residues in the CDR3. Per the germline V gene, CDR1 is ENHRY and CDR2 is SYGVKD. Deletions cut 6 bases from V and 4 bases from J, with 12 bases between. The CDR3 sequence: CAIRGGLGETQYF. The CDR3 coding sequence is TGTGCCATCAGAGGAGGTCTTGGAGAGACCCAGTACTTC.

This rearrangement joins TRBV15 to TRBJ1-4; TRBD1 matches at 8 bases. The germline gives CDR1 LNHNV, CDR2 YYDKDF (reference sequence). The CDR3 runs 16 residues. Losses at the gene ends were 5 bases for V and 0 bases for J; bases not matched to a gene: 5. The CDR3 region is CATSPDRVATNEKLFF. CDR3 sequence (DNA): TGTGCCACCAGCCCGGACAGGGTTGCAACTAATGAAAAACTGTTTTTT.

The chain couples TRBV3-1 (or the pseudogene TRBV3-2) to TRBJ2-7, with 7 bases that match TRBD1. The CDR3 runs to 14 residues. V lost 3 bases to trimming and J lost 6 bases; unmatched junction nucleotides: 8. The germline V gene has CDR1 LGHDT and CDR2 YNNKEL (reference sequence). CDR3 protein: CASSHQTGSREQYF. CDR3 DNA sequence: TGTGCCAGCAGCCATCAGACAGGGTCCCGCGAGCAGTACTTC.

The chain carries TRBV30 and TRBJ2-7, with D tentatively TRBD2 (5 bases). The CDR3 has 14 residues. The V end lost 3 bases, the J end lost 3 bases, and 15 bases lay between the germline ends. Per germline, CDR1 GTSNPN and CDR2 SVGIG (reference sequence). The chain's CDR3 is CAWSETPTIYEQYF. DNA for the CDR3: TGTGCCTGGAGCGAAACCCCGACTATCTACGAGCAGTACTTC.

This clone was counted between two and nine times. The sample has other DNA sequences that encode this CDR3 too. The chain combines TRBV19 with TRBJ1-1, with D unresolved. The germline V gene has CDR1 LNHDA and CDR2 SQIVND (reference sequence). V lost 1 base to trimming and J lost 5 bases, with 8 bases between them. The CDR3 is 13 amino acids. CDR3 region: CASSIGGGTEAFF. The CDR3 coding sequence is TGTGCCAGTAGTATAGGGGGAGGGACTGAAGCTTTCTTT.

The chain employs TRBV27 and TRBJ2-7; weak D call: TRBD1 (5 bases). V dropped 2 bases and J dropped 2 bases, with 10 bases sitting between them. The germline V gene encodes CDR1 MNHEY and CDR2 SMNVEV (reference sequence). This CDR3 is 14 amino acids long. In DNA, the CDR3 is TGTGCCAGCAGTTTACAAGACAGAGCCTACGAGCAGTACTTC. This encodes CASSLQDRAYEQYF.

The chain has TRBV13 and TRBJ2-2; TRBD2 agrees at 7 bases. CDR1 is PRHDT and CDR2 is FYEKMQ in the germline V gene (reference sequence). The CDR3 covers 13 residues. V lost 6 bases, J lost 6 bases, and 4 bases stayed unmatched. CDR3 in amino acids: CASSRTRPGELFF. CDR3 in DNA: TGTGCCAGCAGTAGGACTAGACCCGGGGAGCTGTTTTTT.

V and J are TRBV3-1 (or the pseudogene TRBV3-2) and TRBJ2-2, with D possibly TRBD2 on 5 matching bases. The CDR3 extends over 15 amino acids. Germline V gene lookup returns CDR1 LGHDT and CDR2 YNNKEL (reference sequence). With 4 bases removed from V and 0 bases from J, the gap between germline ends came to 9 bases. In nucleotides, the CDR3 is TGTGCCAGCAGCCTTGGACTCACGAACACCGGGGAGCTGTTTTTT. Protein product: CASSLGLTNTGELFF.

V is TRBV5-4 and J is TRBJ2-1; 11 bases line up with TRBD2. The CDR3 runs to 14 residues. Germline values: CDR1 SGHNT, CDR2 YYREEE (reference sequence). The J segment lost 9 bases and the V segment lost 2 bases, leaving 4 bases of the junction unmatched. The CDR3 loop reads CASSFSLAGGEQFF. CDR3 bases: TGTGCCAGCAGCTTCTCGCTAGCGGGAGGTGAGCAGTTCTTC. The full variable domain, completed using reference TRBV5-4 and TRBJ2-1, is ETGVTQSPTHLIKTRGQQVTLRCSSQSGHNTVSWYQQALGQGPQFIFQYYREEENGRGNFPPRFSGLQFPNYSSELNVNALELDDSALYLCASSFSLAGGEQFFGPGTRLTVL.

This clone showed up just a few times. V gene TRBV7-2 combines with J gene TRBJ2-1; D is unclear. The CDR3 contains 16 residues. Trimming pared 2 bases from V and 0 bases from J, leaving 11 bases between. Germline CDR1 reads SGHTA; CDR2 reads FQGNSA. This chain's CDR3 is CASSLYPFSSYNEQFF. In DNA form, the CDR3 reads TGTGCCAGCAGCTTATATCCTTTCAGCTCCTACAATGAGCAGTTCTTC.

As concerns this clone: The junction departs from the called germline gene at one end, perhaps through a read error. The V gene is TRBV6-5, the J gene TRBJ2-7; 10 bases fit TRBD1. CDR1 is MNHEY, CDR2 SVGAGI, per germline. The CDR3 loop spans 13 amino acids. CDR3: CASSRDRGYVQYF. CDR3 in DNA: TGTGCCAGCAGTCGGGACAGGGGTTACGTGCAGTACTTC.

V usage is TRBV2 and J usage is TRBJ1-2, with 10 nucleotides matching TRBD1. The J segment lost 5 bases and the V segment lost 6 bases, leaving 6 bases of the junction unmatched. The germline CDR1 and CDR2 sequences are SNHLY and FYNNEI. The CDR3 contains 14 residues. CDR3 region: CASRGTGVLYGYTF. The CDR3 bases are TGTGCCAGCAGGGGGACAGGGGTCTTATATGGCTACACCTTC.

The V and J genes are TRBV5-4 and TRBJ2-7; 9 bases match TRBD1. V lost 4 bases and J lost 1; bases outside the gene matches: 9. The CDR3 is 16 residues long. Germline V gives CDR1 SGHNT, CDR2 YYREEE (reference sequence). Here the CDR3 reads CASSPPGQGRSYEQYF. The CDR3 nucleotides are TGTGCCAGCAGCCCTCCGGGACAGGGTAGGTCCTACGAGCAGTACTTC.

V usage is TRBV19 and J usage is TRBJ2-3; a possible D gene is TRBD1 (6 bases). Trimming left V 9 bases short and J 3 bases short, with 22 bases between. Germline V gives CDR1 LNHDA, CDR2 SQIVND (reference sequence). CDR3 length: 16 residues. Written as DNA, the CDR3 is TGTGCCAGCCAGAAACCCCCGGGACACCGGACAGATACGCAGTATTTT. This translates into CASQKPPGHRTDTQYF. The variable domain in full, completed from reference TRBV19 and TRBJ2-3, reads DGGITQSPKYLFRKEGQNVTLSCEQNLNHDAMYWYRQDPGQGLRLIYYSQIVNDFQKGDIAEGYSVSREKKESFPLTVTSAQKNPTAFYLCASQKPPGHRTDTQYFGPGTRLTVL.

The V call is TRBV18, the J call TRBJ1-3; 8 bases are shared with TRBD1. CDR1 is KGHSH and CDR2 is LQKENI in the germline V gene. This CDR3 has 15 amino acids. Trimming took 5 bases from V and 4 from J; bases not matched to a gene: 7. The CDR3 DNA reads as TGTGCCAGCTCATTCGGACAGGGCGGAGGAAACACCATATATTTT. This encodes CASSFGQGGGNTIYF.

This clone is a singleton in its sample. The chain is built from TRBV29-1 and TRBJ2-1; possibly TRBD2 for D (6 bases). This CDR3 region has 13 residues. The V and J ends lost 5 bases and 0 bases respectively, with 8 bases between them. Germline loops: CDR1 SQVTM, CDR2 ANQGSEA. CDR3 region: CSVRDSSYNEQFF. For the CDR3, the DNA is TGCAGCGTTAGGGACTCCTCCTACAATGAGCAGTTCTTC.

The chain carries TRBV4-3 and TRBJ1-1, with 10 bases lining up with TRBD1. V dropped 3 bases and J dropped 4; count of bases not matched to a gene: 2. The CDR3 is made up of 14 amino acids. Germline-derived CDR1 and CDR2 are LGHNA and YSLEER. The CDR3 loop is CASSQGTGVTEAFF. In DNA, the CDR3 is TGCGCCAGCAGCCAGGGGACAGGGGTCACTGAAGCTTTCTTT.

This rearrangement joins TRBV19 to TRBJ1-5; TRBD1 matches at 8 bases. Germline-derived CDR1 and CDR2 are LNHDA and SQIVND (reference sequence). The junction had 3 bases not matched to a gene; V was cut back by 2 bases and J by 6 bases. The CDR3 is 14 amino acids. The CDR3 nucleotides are TGTGCCAGTAGTATATCAGGGGGCGGTCAGCCCCAGCATTTT. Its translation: CASSISGGGQPQHF. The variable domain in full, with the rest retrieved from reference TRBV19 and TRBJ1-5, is DGGITQSPKYLFRKEGQNVTLSCEQNLNHDAMYWYRQDPGQGLRLIYYSQIVNDFQKGDIAEGYSVSREKKESFPLTVTSAQKNPTAFYLCASSISGGGQPQHFGDGTRLSIL.